This TCR beta chain was captured by sequencing in a study of blood T cell repertoires in COVID-19. Overall study: Sites in the United States, Italy and Spain provided acute and convalescent COVID-19 samples.

This clone was seen a single time. The sample contains more than one DNA sequence encoding this CDR3. This table comes from immunoSEQ multiplex PCR, and its TCRdb copy is limited to in-frame clones, with some not included. The sample has a few hundred thousand clones; 80% to 90% are singletons. Exposed enrollees had met someone with a PCR-confirmed or clinician-diagnosed COVID-19 case at some point within the 2 weeks before study entry. The length of the CDR3 is 14 residues. CDR1 is SGHTA, CDR2 FQGTGA, per germline. V lost 5 bases and J 4 bases, leaving 12 bases between the germline ends. The sample consisted of PBMCs or T cells enriched from blood (not recorded which). The rearrangement uses TRBV7-3 and TRBJ1-3; D is perhaps TRBD1 (6 bases). This clonotype was obtained from a woman aged 40 to 50 who had been exposed to COVID-19. The DNA of the CDR3 is TGTGCCAGCAGCCTACAGGGTTCCGGAAACACCATATATTTT. Protein sequence: CASSLQGSGNTIYF.